The 13 T cell receptor beta chains below all came from one sample that was sequenced in a study of response to subunit inactivated influenza vaccine. TCRdb independently ran MiXCR on the RT-PCR reads; one entry per CDR3 protein. The table lists about 650,000 distinct CDR3 sequences, approximately 15% of them singletons, with about 7.4% in the top ten. The input for sequencing was PBMCs from blood, taken less than 15 days before vaccination. These TCRs come from a man in his fifties or sixties who received an inactivated influenza vaccine.

This chain links TRBV20-1 with TRBJ2-7; D perhaps matches TRBD1 (5 bases). CDR3 length: 14 residues. The V and J ends lost 1 base and 2 bases respectively, with 12 bases between them. Germline CDR1 and CDR2: DFQATT and SNEGSKA (reference sequence). CDR3 protein: CSARVGHPTYEQYF. DNA of the CDR3: TGCAGTGCTAGAGTCGGACACCCCACCTACGAGCAGTACTTC.

V is TRBV6-2 or TRBV6-3 and J is TRBJ2-5; the D gene is possibly TRBD2 (5 bases). The V and J ends lost 8 bases and 0 bases respectively, with 10 bases between them. Germline lookup yields CDR1 MNHEY and CDR2 SVGEGT. The CDR3 totals 13 residues. CDR3 nucleotide sequence: TGTGCCAGCTCGCGGGTAAACCAAGAGACCCAGTACTTC. Protein: CASSRVNQETQYF.

This clonotype was recorded at least ten times. The CDR3 loop is CASSPSGGTGDTQYF. The CDR3 coding sequence is TGTGCCAGCAGCCCTAGCGGGGGTACGGGGGATACGCAGTATTTT. The chain couples TRBV6-1 to TRBJ2-3; 10 bases align to TRBD2. The CDR3 is 15 residues long. Germline V gives CDR1 MNHNS, CDR2 SASEGT. V dropped 6 bases and J dropped 6; count of bases not matched to a gene: 9.

The chain is built from TRBV3-1 and TRBJ2-1; no clear D gene. With 1 base removed from V and 2 bases from J, the gap between germline ends came to 6 bases. In germline, CDR1 is LGHDT, CDR2 YNNKEL (reference sequence). The CDR3 is 14 residues long. The CDR3 DNA is TGTGCCAGCAGCCAAGGACTGGCCTACAATGAGCAGTTCTTC. Its translation is CASSQGLAYNEQFF.

The J gene is TRBJ1-1, the V gene TRBV3-1; D is possibly TRBD1 (5 bases). The CDR3 totals 15 residues. Trimming removed 4 bases at V and 4 bases at J, with 16 bases between. CDR1 LGHDT and CDR2 YNNKEL come from the germline V gene (reference sequence). CDR3 sequence (DNA): TGTGCCAGCAGCCCGCGGGCAGGGATCGGCACTGAAGCTTTCTTT. Translated: CASSPRAGIGTEAFF.

The chain links TRBV5-1 to TRBJ2-2; a possible D gene is TRBD1 (6 bases). This CDR3 region has 15 residues. Trimming shortened V by 5 bases and J by 1 base, and 12 bases separated the two germline ends. Germline loops: CDR1 SGHRS, CDR2 YFSETQ. The CDR3 sequence: CASRGQTLNTGELFF. As DNA, the CDR3 is TGCGCCAGCAGAGGACAGACGCTGAACACCGGGGAGCTGTTTTTT.

The rearrangement uses TRBV5-5 and TRBJ1-1; D not certain. Trimming pared 4 bases from V and 5 bases from J, leaving 12 bases between. CDR3 size: 13 residues. In germline, CDR1 is SGHKS, CDR2 YYEKEE (reference sequence). The CDR3 DNA sequence: TGTGCCAGCAGCAATTCGGAGGAGACTGAAGCTTTCTTT. Its protein product is CASSNSEETEAFF.

This rearrangement joins TRBV15 to TRBJ2-2; TRBD1 agrees at 9 bases. J gave up 5 bases and V 1 base, and 14 bases lay outside the gene matches. CDR1 and CDR2 (germline): LNHNV, YYDKDF (reference sequence). The CDR3 extends over 19 amino acids. Here the CDR3 reads CATSRVGTGLVAGTGELFF. CDR3 in DNA: TGTGCCACCAGCAGAGTTGGGACAGGGCTCGTGGCGGGGACCGGGGAGCTGTTTTTT.

This clonotype was seen a handful of times. V is TRBV29-1 and J is TRBJ2-2; the D call may be TRBD1 or TRBD2 (6 bases each). CDR3 length: 14 amino acids. Germline V gene sequence: CDR1 SQVTM, CDR2 ANQGSEA. V was pared by 4 bases and J by 0 bases, with 9 bases between. CDR3 protein: CSVGGAANTGELFF. The CDR3 DNA reads as TGCAGCGTTGGGGGGGCGGCGAACACCGGGGAGCTGTTTTTT.

This clonotype has a handful of counts. The rearrangement joins TRBV20-1 to TRBJ2-5, with 16 bases fitting TRBD2. Germline V CDR1 and CDR2: DFQATT, SNEGSKA (reference sequence). With 4 bases clipped from V and 5 bases from J, the junction kept 7 bases outside the gene matches. The CDR3 is made up of 16 amino acids. The CDR3 nucleotides are TGCAGTGCTAAAGGGACTAGCGGGAGGGCTAGGGAGACCCAGTACTTC. Protein product: CSAKGTSGRARETQYF.

This chain uses TRBV20-1 with TRBJ2-7; a possible D gene is TRBD1 (5 bases). This CDR3 has 13 amino acids. V shed 5 bases and J shed 1 base, with 12 bases lying between them. Germline V gives CDR1 DFQATT, CDR2 SNEGSKA (reference sequence). The CDR3 bases are TGCAGTGCTCCTACGACAGTATCCTACGAGCAGTACTTC. It specifies CSAPTTVSYEQYF.

There are a few counts of this clonotype. The genes are TRBV6-2 or TRBV6-3 and TRBJ2-5, with D perhaps TRBD1 or TRBD2 (5 bases each). V was trimmed by 2 bases and J by 2 bases, leaving 9 bases between them. This CDR3 has 14 residues. Germline CDR1 and CDR2: MNHEY and SVGEGT. CDR3 in amino acids: CASSYGGAQETQYF. DNA for the CDR3: TGTGCCAGCAGTTACGGGGGAGCGCAAGAGACCCAGTACTTC.

There are a few counts of this clonotype. The chain recombines TRBV9 with TRBJ2-1, with D hard to call. The CDR3 runs to 16 residues. The V and J ends lost 0 bases and 0 bases respectively, with 10 bases between them. CDR1 is SGDLS, CDR2 YYNGEE, per germline. The CDR3 nucleotides read TGTGCCAGCAGCGTAGAACCCCAGCTCTCCTACAATGAGCAGTTCTTC. Protein sequence: CASSVEPQLSYNEQFF.